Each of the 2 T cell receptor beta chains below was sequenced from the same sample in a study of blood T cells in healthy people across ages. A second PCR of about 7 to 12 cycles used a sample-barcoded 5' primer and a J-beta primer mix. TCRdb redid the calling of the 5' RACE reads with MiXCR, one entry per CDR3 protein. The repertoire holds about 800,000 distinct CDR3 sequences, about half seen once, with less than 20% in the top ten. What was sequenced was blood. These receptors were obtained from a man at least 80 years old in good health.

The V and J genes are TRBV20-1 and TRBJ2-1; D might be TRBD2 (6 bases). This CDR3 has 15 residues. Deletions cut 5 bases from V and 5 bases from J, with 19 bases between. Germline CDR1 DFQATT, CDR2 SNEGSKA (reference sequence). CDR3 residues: CSAPPPSAGNNEQFF. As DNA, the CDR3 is TGCAGTGCTCCCCCCCCTAGCGCTGGAAACAATGAGCAGTTCTTC.

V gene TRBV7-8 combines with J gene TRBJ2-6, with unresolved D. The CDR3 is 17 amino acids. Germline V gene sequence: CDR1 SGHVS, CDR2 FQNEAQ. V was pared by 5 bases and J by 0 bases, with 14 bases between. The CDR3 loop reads CASSLMASGSGANVLTF. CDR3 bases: TGTGCCAGCAGCCTTATGGCCTCCGGCTCTGGGGCCAACGTCCTGACTTTC. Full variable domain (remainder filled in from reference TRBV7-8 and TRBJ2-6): GAGVSQSPRYKVAKRGQDVALRCDPISGHVSLFWYQQALGQGPEFLTYFQNEAQLDKSGLPSDRFFAERPEGSVSTLKIQRTQQEDSAVYLCASSLMASGSGANVLTFGAGSRLTVL.